One and the same sample provided the 3 T cell receptor beta chains below, sequenced in a study of OX40 agonist ivuxolimab in advanced cancers. Profiling relied on immunoSEQ multiplex PCR, and the TCRdb table lists in-frame clones only, not all of them. Here the sample spans nearly 8,000 clones, 79% being singletons. The sequences come from CD4+ or CD8+ T cells sorted from blood, collected in a trial of the OX40 agonist ivuxolimab. The receptor set was obtained from an adult with an advanced solid tumor such as melanoma, head and neck, liver or kidney cancer.

The rearrangement joins TRBV4-3 to TRBJ1-2; D is possibly TRBD1 (5 bases). In germline, CDR1 is LGHNA, CDR2 YSLEER. This CDR3 spans 15 amino acids. Trimming shortened V by 2 bases and J by 5 bases, and 15 bases separated the two germline ends. The CDR3 nucleotides read TGCGCCAGCAGCCAATCACGGGGGGGAAGTTATGGCTACACCTTC. Translated: CASSQSRGGSYGYTF.

The V and J genes are TRBV4-3 and TRBJ2-3, with D tentatively TRBD1 (6 bases). The CDR3 has 16 residues. V was cut by 0 bases and J by 2 bases, with 12 bases left in between. CDR1 and CDR2 from the germline V gene are LGHNA and YSLEER. This CDR3 reads CASSQDLRGDTDTQYF. CDR3 bases: TGCGCCAGCAGCCAAGATCTCAGGGGAGACACAGATACGCAGTATTTT.

The J gene is TRBJ2-1, the V gene TRBV5-4; D possibly corresponds to TRBD2 (5 bases). The CDR3 consists of 12 residues. The germline V gene encodes CDR1 SGHNT and CDR2 YYREEE (reference sequence). The V end lost 4 bases, the J end lost 6 bases, and 8 bases lay between the germline ends. The CDR3 region has the DNA TGTGCCAGCAGCGGCGGAGGCAATGAGCAGTTCTTC. It yields the protein CASSGGGNEQFF.